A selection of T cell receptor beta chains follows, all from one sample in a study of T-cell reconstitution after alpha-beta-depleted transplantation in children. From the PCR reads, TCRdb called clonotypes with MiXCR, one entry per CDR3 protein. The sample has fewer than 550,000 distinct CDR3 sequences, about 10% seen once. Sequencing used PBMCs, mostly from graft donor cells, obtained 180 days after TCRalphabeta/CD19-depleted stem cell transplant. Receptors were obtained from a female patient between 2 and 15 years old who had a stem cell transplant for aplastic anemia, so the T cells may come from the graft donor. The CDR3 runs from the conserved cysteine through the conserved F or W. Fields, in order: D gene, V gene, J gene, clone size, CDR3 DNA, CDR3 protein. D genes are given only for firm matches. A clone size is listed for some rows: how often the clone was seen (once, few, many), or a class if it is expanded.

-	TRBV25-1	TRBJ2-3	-	TGTGCCAGCAGTGAAGGTAGTATAGCGCATAGCACAGATACGCAGTATTTT	CASSEGSIAHSTDTQYF
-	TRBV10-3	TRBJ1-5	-	TGTGCCATCAGTGATTGGGGAGACGGTAATCAGCCCCAGCATTTT	CAISDWGDGNQPQHF
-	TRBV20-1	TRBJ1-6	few	TGCAGTGCTAGTACGCAGGGTAATTCACCCCTCCACTTT	CSASTQGNSPLHF
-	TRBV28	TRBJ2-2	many	TGTGCCAGCACCCGGGTCGTGTTCACCGGGGAGCTGTTTTTT	CASTRVVFTGELFF
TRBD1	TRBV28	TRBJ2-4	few	TGTGCCAGCAGTTTCCGACAGGGGGCCAAAAACATTCAGTACTTC	CASSFRQGAKNIQYF
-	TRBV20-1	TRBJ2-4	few	TGCAGTGCTAGACCGGACTGGACGGGGACCAAAAACATTCAGTACTTC	CSARPDWTGTKNIQYF
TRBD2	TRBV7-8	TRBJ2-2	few	TGTGCCAGCAGCTTAGTAGTAGCGGGAGCAACCGGGGAGCTGTTTTTT	CASSLVVAGATGELFF
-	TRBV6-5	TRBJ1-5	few	TGTGCCAGCAGACTCGGCCAGGGCCGACAGCCCCAGCATTTT	CASRLGQGRQPQHF
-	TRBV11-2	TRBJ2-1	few	TGTGCCAGCAGCTTAGTAAGCCAGGGGTACAATGAGCAGTTCTTC	CASSLVSQGYNEQFF
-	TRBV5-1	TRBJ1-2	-	TGCGCCAGCAGCTTGGCCCCCGGCCCAGCGGCGGTGGGCTACACCTTC	CASSLAPGPAAVGYTF
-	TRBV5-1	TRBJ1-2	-	TGCGCCAGCAGCTTGGCCAGGGAGGTCTATGGCTACACCTTC	CASSLAREVYGYTF
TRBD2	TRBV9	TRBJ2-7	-	TGTGCCAGCAGCGTAGGAACTAGCGCTCCCTACGAGCAGTACTTC	CASSVGTSAPYEQYF
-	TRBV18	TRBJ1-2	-	TGTGCCAGCTCACCAGGGAGCCTCTATGGCTACACCTTC	CASSPGSLYGYTF
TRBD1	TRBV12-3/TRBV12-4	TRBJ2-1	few	TGTGCCAGCAGCTCAGACAGGGCCCCCTACAATGAGCAGTTCTTC	CASSSDRAPYNEQFF
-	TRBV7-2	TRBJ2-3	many	TGTGCCAGCAGCTATGAGCTTCCAACTAGTAGGCCGCAGTATTTT	CASSYELPTSRPQYF
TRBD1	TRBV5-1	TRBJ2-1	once	TGCGCCAGCAGCACCGGGACCGGGACAGGGTCGAATGAGCAGTTCTTC	CASSTGTGTGSNEQFF
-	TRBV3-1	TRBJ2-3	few	TGTGCCAGCAGCCAAGGACTAGTCTCAGATACGCAGTATTTT	CASSQGLVSDTQYF
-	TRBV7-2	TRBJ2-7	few	TGTGCCAGCAGCTTAGGGTCTTTCGCGAGCTCCTACGAGCAGTACTTC	CASSLGSFASSYEQYF
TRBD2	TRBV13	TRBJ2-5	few	TGTGCCAGCAGCCGCTTCTTACCCGGACTAGCGGGAGTCGTTGGGTACCAAGAGACCCAGTACTTC	CASSRFLPGLAGVVGYQETQYF
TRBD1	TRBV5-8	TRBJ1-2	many	TGTGCCAGCAGCTTAGGACAGGCTAACTATGGCTACACCTTC	CASSLGQANYGYTF
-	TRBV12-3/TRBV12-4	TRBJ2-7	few	TGTGCCAGCAGTTTAGCGTTCTCGGGACAAGTAAGCGAGCAGTACTTC	CASSLAFSGQVSEQYF
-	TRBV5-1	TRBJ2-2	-	TGCGCCAGCAGCTTGTATAGCGCCACCGGGGAGCTGTTTTTT	CASSLYSATGELFF
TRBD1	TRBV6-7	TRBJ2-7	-	TGTGCCAGCAGTTATCTACGGACAGGGTCGGCCTACGAGCAGTACTTC	CASSYLRTGSAYEQYF
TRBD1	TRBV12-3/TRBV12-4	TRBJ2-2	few	TGTGCCAGCAGGGCCGGGACAGGGAGAACCGGGGAGCTGTTTTTT	CASRAGTGRTGELFF
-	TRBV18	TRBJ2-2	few	TGTGCCAGCTCACGATTGTTGCCAACCCTCGCCGGGGAGCTGTTTTTT	CASSRLLPTLAGELFF
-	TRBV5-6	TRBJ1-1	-	TGTGCCAGCAGCTTGCGGGATGTGATGAACACTGAAGCTTTCTTT	CASSLRDVMNTEAFF
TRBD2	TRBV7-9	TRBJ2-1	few	TGTGCCAGCAGCCGACTAGCGGGAATATACAATGAGCAGTTCTTC	CASSRLAGIYNEQFF
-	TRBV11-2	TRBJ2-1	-	TGTGCCAGCAGCTTAGTTCCGGGATTAAATGAGCAGTTCTTC	CASSLVPGLNEQFF
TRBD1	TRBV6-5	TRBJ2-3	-	TGTGCCAGCAGTTACGGGACAGGGGGATTCACAGATACGCAGTATTTT	CASSYGTGGFTDTQYF
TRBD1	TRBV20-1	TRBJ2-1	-	TGCAGTGCGGTACAGGGGGCGAGGGTTGAGCAGTTCTTC	CSAVQGARVEQFF
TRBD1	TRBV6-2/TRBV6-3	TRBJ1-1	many	TGTGCCAGCAGTCCACTGACAGGGGGGACTGAAGCTTTCTTT	CASSPLTGGTEAFF
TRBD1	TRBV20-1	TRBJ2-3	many	TGCAGTGCTAGAACCCGCACAGGGGACCTCACAGATACGCAGTATTTT	CSARTRTGDLTDTQYF
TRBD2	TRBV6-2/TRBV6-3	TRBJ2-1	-	TGTGCCAGCAGTTACTACAGGACTAGCGGGAACTCCCCGGGGCATGAGCAGTTCTTC	CASSYYRTSGNSPGHEQFF
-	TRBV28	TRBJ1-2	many	TGTGCCAGCAGTTCCCCTCCAGGTGCCTATGGCTACACCTTC	CASSSPPGAYGYTF
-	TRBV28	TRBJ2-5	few	TGTGCCAGCAGTTTAAGGACGGGGGCGCGGGTCGGGGAGACCCAGTACTTC	CASSLRTGARVGETQYF